This record concerns one T cell receptor (beta chain) sequence. This clone has more than one count but fewer than ten. Its antigen is currently not known. Base qualities are not at hand, and no much larger clone is one base apart. CDR1 and CDR2 were assigned from the germline V gene (reference sequence) as SEHNR and FQNEAQ. The CDR3 runs 15 residues from the cysteine to the phenylalanine. This entry keeps only the CDR3 DNA: 45 bases, framed from base 1. Trimming takes 1 base from V and 0 bases from J, and the germline ends sit 7 bases apart. The data are from a study of cytomegalovirus exposure and HLA in healthy donors (dated by TCRdb to 2016 to 2017). A note on the overall study: According to an earlier analysis of several hundred of the donors, 150 million to 200 million T cells yielded 90 million to 130 million unique TCR beta sequences and 276 Gb of sequence data. An early release that covered about 600 HLA-typed donors contained approximately 320 gigabases of sequencing data and 65 million to 100 million unique TCR sequences. The genetic ancestry cluster associated with self-reported Caucasian donors included over 80% of the roughly 360 genotyped donors. The study was designed to test whether signatures of past pathogen exposure could be identified by cataloging public T cell receptors. Using immunosequencing, the study profiled T cell repertoires from about 650 subjects and related those repertoires to cytomegalovirus serostatus. A separate validation cohort of 90 to 150 different subjects was used in addition to the 666-subject first cohort. To predict cytomegalovirus infection status, the study combined high-throughput TCR immunosequencing, statistical association of individual TCRs with disease status, and machine learning. In a later analysis, previously published TCR beta repertoires from more than 500 donors were re-analyzed and high-resolution HLA genotyping was added so that TCR occurrence patterns could be studied. In the later analysis, no new phenotypic data were used to find candidate immune exposures; instead, reliance was placed on TCR beta sequences and their occurrence across donors. An earlier analysis of some 500 of the donors applied high-throughput TCR beta sequencing to assess whether each TCR beta V gene segment acted as functional or pseudogenic. Alongside the repertoire data, information on donor age, sex, ethnicity and CMV serostatus was compiled. A later genetic analysis used genome-wide SNP genotypes for about 60% of the 666 donors, treating that subset as a discovery cohort. All discovery cohort repertoires had been generated on a single sequencing platform. HLA typing covered class I and class II loci at four-digit resolution. Typing coverage differed by locus: A, B, C, DRB1 and DQB1 were typed in about 620-630 donors, DQA1 in 522, DPA1 in over 600, and DPB1 in approximately 450. Several DR-DQ haplotypes were handled as single units for association and clustering, since linkage in the cohort was strong. Across about 380 genotyped donors of the cohort, an average of about 220,000 unique TCR beta nucleotide sequences per donor were sequenced, and around 19% of those sequences were non-productive. Results and caveats for the whole study, not just this receptor: In a later genetic analysis, a missense DCLRE1C variant was associated with V-gene and J-gene trimming of TCR beta chains, and the association was replicated in an independent cohort. Because the 87-base-pair reads could not distinguish some IMGT-functional V segments, including TRBV6-2 and TRBV6-3, those segments were excluded. In a later analysis, HLA-associated TCR beta chains showed more clonal expansion and lower generation probabilities than non-associated chains that were equally common. Most TCR sequences were observed very rarely across donors, whereas some public TCRs were present in many individuals. A further reported finding was that TCR beta sequences accurately predicted the HLA-A and HLA-B alleles for most subjects in the first cohort. Immune exposure information for the cohort was limited to CMV serostatus. A few of the identified cytomegalovirus-associated TCR beta chains were confirmed in vitro to be specific for cytomegalovirus antigens. Because HLA typing was missing for some donors at each locus, association tests included only the typed subset. Presence/absence analyses assumed roughly uniform sequencing depth across donors, an assumption that may not hold. A later analysis reported that several top co-occurrence clusters appeared linked to parvovirus B19, influenza, CMV and Epstein-Barr virus. Strong co-occurrence of HLA alleles, especially DR and DQ, made assigning TCR associations to individual alleles difficult. A later genetic analysis reported fewer N-insertions in productive TCRs among donors in an Asian-associated ancestry cluster than the approximately 670-donor mean. Linkage disequilibrium might explain the correlated functional status among segregating V segments, but an unknown experimental factor could not be ruled out. According to a later analysis, most CMV-associated TCR beta chains appeared to be HLA-restricted, and the HLA associations seemed to be driven largely by CMV exposure. Only TCR beta chains were sequenced in this cohort, and the absence of alpha or paired-chain data limited detectable features. The study gave a list of 150 to 200 TCR beta chains associated with cytomegalovirus. A group of highly shared sequence variants was considered likely to be a technical artifact of the sequencing pipeline. According to a later analysis, TCR association rates differed among HLA loci, with DRB1 alleles showing the most associated TCRs and HLA-C alleles showing the fewest. An earlier analysis of several hundred of the donors showed that most TCR beta V segments appeared in productive rearrangements either about 87% or about 30% of the time, which broadly matched IMGT annotations. Cytomegalovirus status was reported to be diagnosed by the classifier with high specificity and sensitivity in both the original and validation cohorts. The authors suggested that the approach could potentially be generalized to other disease states and immunological phenotypes. Because counts were too low, 15 or so rarely observed V segments, including chromosome 9 orphons, were excluded from the earlier analysis of 587 of the donors. Specific HLA alleles were associated with 15,000 to 20,000 TCR beta sequences at a false discovery rate of 0.05 in a later analysis.

Receptors were amplified or captured by the immunoSEQ multiplex PCR assay. For the multiplex PCR, a mixture combining 60 forward primers for TCR Vbeta segments and 13 reverse primers for TCR Jbeta segments was used. A multiplex PCR assay on genomic DNA amplified the CDR3 region of rearranged TCR beta genes. On the Illumina HiSeq System, the amplified TCR beta libraries were sequenced as 87-base-pair reads. As for how the authors treated the data: Across the 500 to 750 repertoires, a later analysis counted approximately 75 million unique TCR beta chains, approximately 12 million of which were shared by at least two donors. Raw reads were error-corrected and collapsed into unique sequences with a nearest-neighbor algorithm that merged closely related sequences to remove PCR and sequencing errors. To assign V, D and J gene segments, CDR3 sequences were aligned to IMGT reference sequences. For a sequence to be retained, a match of at least six nucleotides was required to both a V gene segment and a J gene segment. Rearrangements were classified as productive when the CDR3 lacked stop codons and remained in frame with V and J, and all other rearrangements were classified as non-productive. CDR3 was defined according to IMGT convention as the region running from the second conserved V-encoded cysteine to the conserved J-encoded phenylalanine. The earlier analysis of 587 of the donors excluded sequences that lacked an unambiguous match to a single V gene segment. In an earlier analysis of around 600 of the donors, V segments were called functional above 56.7% productive rearrangements and were called segregating when the between-donor standard deviation exceeded 5%. A statistical classification framework was developed to diagnose cytomegalovirus status using the catalog of TCR beta chain sequences. V and J gene assignment, in a later analysis, came from comparing TCR nucleotide sequences with IMGT/GENE-DB human TR gene sequences. The TCRdist pipeline was used in a later analysis to assign CDR3 sequences and most-parsimonious VDJ recombination scenarios. A later analysis defined each TCR beta chain by its CDR3 amino acid sequence plus V-gene family, and excluded reads lacking a unique V-gene family. In a later analysis, 550 to 650 highly shared, low-generation-probability nucleotide sequences were removed to address suspected cross-contamination and a sequencing artifact. In a later analysis, a clonal expansion index for each public chain was calculated from normalized within-repertoire ranks of inferred template counts. In a later analysis, generation probabilities were computed using a VDJ recombination model fitted to out-of-frame rearrangements, and the results were checked against IGoR. Hypergeometric tests were used in a later analysis to score TCR-TCR, TCR-HLA and TCR-CMV co-occurrence, with a repertoire-size bias correction applied to the TCR pairs. False discovery rates were estimated in a later analysis by permuting HLA or CMV assignments 20 times. In a later analysis, co-occurring TCRs were grouped with DBSCAN, and TCRdist sequence similarity was added when clustering was performed within HLA-allele-positive subsets. Co-occurrence clustering excluded repertoires with fewer than 30,000 or more than 120,000 public chains, plus five with anomalous nucleotide sharing. TCRdb's version of the immuneACCESS table is confined to in-frame rearrangements and falls short of the full clone set. An unresolved V gene accounts for under half of the shortfall where checked; the remainder is of unknown origin. V, J and clone size were drawn from that table, and D and trimming were deduced from the DNA. This sample gives some 180,000 clones in total; roughly 9.5% of them show up just once. The ten biggest clones cover less than 1.5% of the sample.

The cohort consisted of fewer than 700 healthy bone marrow donors. At the time of sampling, every cohort member was nominally healthy, though immune exposures that went unrecorded were likely present. The donor was CMV seropositive and was included in the group of some 290 seropositive cohort members. A peripheral blood sample was provided by each donor, and peripheral blood mononuclear cells were used for TCR beta sequencing. The Qiagen DNeasy Blood Extraction Kit was used to extract genomic DNA from the blood cell samples. The sequence came from a woman under 40 in good health and CMV-seropositive. The sequenced material came from PBMCs. This chain is built from TRBV7-9 and TRBJ2-4; the D gene is possibly TRBD2, with 6 bases matching. In nucleotides, the sequence is TGTGCCAGCAGCTTAGGGGGACTAGCCAAAAACATTCAGTACTTC. This is translated as CASSLGGLAKNIQYF.